The clone carrying this TCR beta chain was observed many times. Germline-derived CDR1 and CDR2 are DFQATT and SNEGSKA (reference sequence). V lost 6 bases and J 0 bases, leaving 17 bases between the germline ends. The CDR3 spans 16 residues. This record belongs to a study of T-cell reconstitution after alpha-beta-depleted transplantation in children. TCRbeta library construction was performed incorporating unique molecular identifiers. TCRdb processed the PCR reads anew with MiXCR; each CDR3 protein has one entry. The sample carries about 610,000 distinct CDR3 sequences, roughly 10% recorded once. This specimen consisted of PBMCs from the stem cell graft donor, obtained from the stem cell graft. This chain uses TRBV20-1 with TRBJ1-4; D may be TRBD1 (6 bases). This receptor was obtained from a human donor who donated a stem cell graft to a child with acute myeloid leukemia. The CDR3 sequence is CSATGLAEATNEKLFF. The CDR3 bases are TGCAGTGCAACAGGGCTCGCAGAGGCAACTAATGAAAAACTGTTTTTT.